These 19 T cell receptor beta chains originate from one sample sequenced in a study of shared clonotypes between healthy human individuals. Some clones are missing from TCRdb's copy, which holds only in-frame ones; the method was immunoSEQ multiplex PCR. The top ten clones hold about 0.39% of a sample with some 2,500,000 clones, 80% to 95% of them seen once. Sequencing was performed on naive CD4+ T cells from PBMCs. The subset denotes: CD45RA+ positively selected. These receptor sequences come from a man in his late teens or twenties in good health. Some clones in this sample may be carry-over from other donors' samples.

The chain is built from TRBV11-2 and TRBJ2-7, with D unresolved. Germline V gives CDR1 SGHAT, CDR2 FQNNGV. The V end was cut by 4 bases, the J end by 3 bases, with 10 bases between. This CDR3 spans 13 amino acids. The CDR3 DNA is TGTGCCAGCAGCTGGGTTCTGGTCTACGAGCAGTACTTC. Translation gives CASSWVLVYEQYF.

The genes are TRBV27 and TRBJ2-7, with 9 nucleotides matching TRBD2. CDR1 MNHEY and CDR2 SMNVEV come from the germline V gene (reference sequence). The CDR3 length is 17 residues. V lost 4 bases to trimming and J lost 7 bases; unmatched junction nucleotides: 17. CDR3: CASSSPVLAGGPEEQYF. As DNA, the CDR3 is TGTGCCAGCAGTTCCCCCGTGCTGGCGGGAGGGCCCGAAGAGCAGTACTTC.

The chain joins TRBV18 to TRBJ2-7; possible D gene TRBD1, 6 bases. The germline gives CDR1 KGHSH, CDR2 LQKENI. Trimming took 3 bases from V and 0 from J, leaving 12 bases between them. The CDR3 extends over 15 amino acids. CDR3 DNA sequence: TGTGCCAGCTCACCCCGATGGACAGCCTCCTACGAGCAGTACTTC. Protein product: CASSPRWTASYEQYF.

This clone was seen once. This chain joins TRBV15 and TRBJ2-5, with 10 bases aligning to TRBD2. The V and J ends lost 6 bases and 5 bases, in that order; junction bases with no gene match: 15. Germline lookup yields CDR1 LNHNV and CDR2 YYDKDF (reference sequence). The length of the CDR3 is 17 residues. The CDR3 loop is CATSRGASGSSWETQYF. The DNA for the CDR3 is TGTGCCACCAGTCGAGGGGCTAGCGGGAGTTCGTGGGAGACCCAGTACTTC.

J is TRBJ1-3 and V is TRBV29-1, with a tentative D call TRBD1 (6 bases). The CDR3 sequence is 14 residues long. Trimming left V 6 bases short and J 0 bases short, with 12 bases between. Germline CDR1 is SQVTM and CDR2 is ANQGSEA. In DNA, the CDR3 is TGCAGCGTACATACAGGGAGCTCTGGAAACACCATATATTTT. This gives the protein CSVHTGSSGNTIYF.

The chain couples TRBV28 to TRBJ1-4, with TRBD1 matching 11 bases. The germline V gene has CDR1 MDHEN and CDR2 SYDVKM. With 5 bases clipped from V and 8 bases from J, the junction kept 10 bases outside the gene matches. The CDR3 is made up of 16 amino acids. The CDR3 sequence is CASSQARGTGGEKLFF. CDR3 bases: TGTGCCAGCAGTCAAGCCCGGGGGACAGGGGGAGAAAAACTGTTTTTT.

The rearrangement joins TRBV15 to TRBJ1-3; D not certain. This CDR3 comprises 14 residues. Germline values: CDR1 LNHNV, CDR2 YYDKDF (reference sequence). The V end lost 4 bases, the J end lost 0 bases, and 7 bases lay between the germline ends. The CDR3 sequence is CATSTSSSGNTIYF. The CDR3 bases are TGTGCCACCAGCACCAGCAGCTCTGGAAACACCATATATTTT.

The gene calls are TRBV28 and TRBJ2-3; D is perhaps TRBD1 (6 bases). The CDR3 consists of 21 residues. Germline V gene lookup returns CDR1 MDHEN and CDR2 SYDVKM. V lost 3 bases and J lost 3, with 31 bases in between. The DNA of the CDR3 is TGTGCCAGCAGTTTTTTTGGGGATTTCGTGTGGGGGCCCCCTTATACAGATACGCAGTATTTT. It yields the protein CASSFFGDFVWGPPYTDTQYF.

The rearrangement links TRBV5-1 to TRBJ1-2; 8 bases fit TRBD1. The length of the CDR3 is 16 residues. The germline V gene has CDR1 SGHRS and CDR2 YFSETQ. The junction had 10 bases not matched to a gene; V was cut back by 0 bases and J by 6 bases. The CDR3 sequence is CASSLAGQGAFDGYTF. The CDR3 DNA reads as TGCGCCAGCAGCTTGGCCGGGCAGGGGGCGTTTGATGGCTACACCTTC.

The chain carries TRBV19 and TRBJ2-2, with 10 bases fitting TRBD2. The CDR3 extends over 15 amino acids. V was pared by 9 bases and J by 5 bases, with 9 bases of the junction left unmatched. Germline assignment: CDR1 LNHDA and CDR2 SQIVND (reference sequence). CDR3 amino acids: CASTSLAGVTGELFF. The CDR3 DNA reads TGTGCCAGCACGTCGCTAGCGGGAGTTACCGGGGAGCTGTTTTTT.

The sample holds one count of this clone. This specimen includes other DNA sequences encoding the same CDR3. The V and J genes are TRBV18 and TRBJ2-6; D is unclear. The CDR3 loop spans 15 amino acids. Germline CDR1 KGHSH, CDR2 LQKENI. V was trimmed by 3 bases and J by 1 base, leaving 7 bases between them. The CDR3 here is CASSPGGSGANVLTF. The CDR3 nucleotides are TGTGCCAGCTCACCTGGTGGGTCTGGGGCCAACGTCCTGACTTTC.

Worth noting for this clone: Other DNA sequences of this sample code for an identical CDR3. The chain is built from TRBV6-5 and TRBJ2-1; TRBD2 agrees at 10 bases. Germline V gene sequence: CDR1 MNHEY, CDR2 SVGAGI. The trim removed 5 bases at V and 6 bases at J, leaving 4 bases unmatched. CDR3 length: 14 residues. The CDR3 DNA is TGTGCCAGCAGTCCGGGACTAGCGTCCAATGAGCAGTTCTTC. Its protein is CASSPGLASNEQFF.

The chain carries TRBV5-1 and TRBJ1-3; D may be TRBD1 (5 bases). The CDR3 covers 18 residues. Germline V gene data show CDR1 as SGHRS and CDR2 as YFSETQ. Trimming removed 3 bases from V and 0 bases from J, with 19 bases in between. CDR3 loop: CASSSVFGTEFSGNTIYF. The CDR3, as DNA: TGCGCCAGCAGCTCAGTCTTCGGGACGGAATTCTCTGGAAACACCATATATTTT.

This rearrangement joins TRBV28 to TRBJ2-1, with TRBD2 identical over 11 bases. The CDR3 consists of 15 residues. Trimming removed 5 bases from V and 4 bases from J; junction bases left unmatched: 4. The V gene's germline CDR1 is MDHEN and CDR2 SYDVKM. CDR3 in DNA: TGTGCCAGCAGTATAGCGGGAGGGGAATACAATGAGCAGTTCTTC. This codes for CASSIAGGEYNEQFF.

The gene calls are TRBV4-1 and TRBJ2-5; TRBD2 aligns across 11 bases. Germline V gene lookup returns CDR1 MGHRA and CDR2 YSYEKL. The CDR3 length is 15 residues. Trimming removed 5 bases from V and 7 bases from J; junction bases left unmatched: 9. CDR3 amino acids: CASSGGAGLAGTQYF. DNA for the CDR3: TGCGCCAGCAGCGGGGGGGCCGGACTAGCGGGGACCCAGTACTTC.

V gene TRBV7-2 combines with J gene TRBJ2-6; no definite D call. Trimming stripped 11 bases from V and 1 base from J, with 6 bases between. Germline-derived CDR1 and CDR2 are SGHTA and FQGNSA. The length of the CDR3 is 12 residues. CDR3 loop: CACGSGANVLTF. In DNA form, the CDR3 reads TGTGCCTGTGGATCTGGGGCCAACGTCCTGACTTTC.

Concerning this clone: The same CDR3 can be traced to other DNA sequences in this sample. The chain employs TRBV29-1 and TRBJ1-1; 7 bases map to TRBD1. The CDR3 contains 13 residues. Trimming cost V 6 bases and J 0 bases; bases outside gene matches: 4. In germline, CDR1 is SQVTM, CDR2 ANQGSEA. The CDR3 here is CSVTGRMNTEAFF. Written as DNA, the CDR3 is TGCAGCGTGACAGGGAGAATGAACACTGAAGCTTTCTTT.

A remark on this clone: Other DNA sequences in this specimen translate into the identical CDR3. This sequence joins TRBV18 and TRBJ1-5, with D possibly being TRBD1 (5 bases). Per the germline V gene, CDR1 is KGHSH and CDR2 is LQKENI. V was cut by 2 bases and J by 5 bases, with 7 bases left in between. There are 13 residues in the CDR3. CDR3 in amino acids: CASSPSGDQPQHF. CDR3 nucleotides: TGTGCCAGCTCACCATCGGGGGATCAGCCCCAGCATTTT.

About this clone: Other nucleotide sequences from this sample produce the same CDR3. The chain links TRBV11-3 to TRBJ2-1; D gene unclear. Germline V gene sequence: CDR1 SGHNT, CDR2 YENEEA. The V end lost 4 bases, the J end lost 7 bases, and 8 bases lay between the germline ends. The CDR3 is 12 amino acids. In DNA form, the CDR3 reads TGTGCCAGCAGCTCACGAGAGAATGAGCAGTTCTTC. Amino acid sequence: CASSSRENEQFF.